The clone carrying this T cell receptor beta chain occurred once. The data derive from a study of blood T cell repertoires in COVID-19. Background on the study: Samples representing acute and convalescent COVID-19 were sourced from the United States, Italy and Spain. Sources were T cells, B-cell-depleted T cells, or PBMCs; the material itself was cDNA or gDNA.

In the source study's methods: Nucleated cell number was recorded as an estimate derived from reference gene primer amplification. The protocol was immunoSEQ multiplex PCR, while the TCRdb copy is restricted to in-frame clones and leaves out a portion. The V and J calls and clone size were taken over from that table, and D and trimming were inferred from the DNA. The sample holds about 200,000 clones, approximately 90% seen once. V was trimmed by 4 bases and J by 5 bases, leaving 11 bases between them. The CDR3 is made up of 14 amino acids. Per germline, CDR1 SGHVS and CDR2 FQNEAQ. The sample consisted of peripheral blood. The rearrangement joins TRBV7-8 to TRBJ1-4, with unresolved D. This receptor was taken from a young man with acute or convalescent COVID-19. The CDR3 nucleotides read TGTGCCAGCAGCTCCGCCGGAGCCAATGAAAAACTGTTTTTT. This encodes CASSSAGANEKLFF.